This T cell receptor (beta chain) was sequenced for a study of blood T cell repertoires in COVID-19. About the study: The United States, Italy and Spain provided the acute and convalescent COVID-19 samples. Sample material is recorded as cDNA or gDNA derived from T cells, B-cell-depleted T cells, or PBMCs.

Assay: immunoSEQ multiplex PCR; the TCRdb copy retains only in-frame clones and omits some. The table has 490,000 or so clones, approximately 90% seen once. The participants were between about 18 and 90 years old and came from 24 US areas. Trimming left V 4 bases short and J 2 bases short, with 8 bases between. This CDR3 region has 14 residues. In germline, CDR1 is SNHLY, CDR2 FYNNEI. This clone has just one count. J is TRBJ2-2 and V is TRBV2; D ambiguous. The sequenced material came from PBMCs or T cells enriched from blood (not recorded which). This receptor was obtained from a woman in her sixties or seventies who had recovered from COVID-19. CDR3 protein: CASSVDSNTGELFF. Written as DNA, the CDR3 is TGTGCCAGCAGTGTTGATAGCAACACCGGGGAGCTGTTTTTT.